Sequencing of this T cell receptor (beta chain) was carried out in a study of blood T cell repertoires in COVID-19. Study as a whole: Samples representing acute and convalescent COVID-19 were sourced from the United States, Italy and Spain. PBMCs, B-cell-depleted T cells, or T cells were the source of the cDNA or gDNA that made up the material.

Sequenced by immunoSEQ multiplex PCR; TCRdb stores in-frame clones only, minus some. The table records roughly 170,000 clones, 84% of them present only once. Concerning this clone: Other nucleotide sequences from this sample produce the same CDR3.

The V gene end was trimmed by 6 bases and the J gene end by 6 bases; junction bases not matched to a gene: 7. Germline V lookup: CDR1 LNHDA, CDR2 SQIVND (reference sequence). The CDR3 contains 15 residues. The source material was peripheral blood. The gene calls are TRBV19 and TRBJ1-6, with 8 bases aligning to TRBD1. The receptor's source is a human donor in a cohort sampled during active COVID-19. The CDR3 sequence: CASSITGGGNSPLHF. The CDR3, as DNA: TGTGCCAGTAGCATTACAGGGGGAGGTAATTCACCCCTCCACTTT.